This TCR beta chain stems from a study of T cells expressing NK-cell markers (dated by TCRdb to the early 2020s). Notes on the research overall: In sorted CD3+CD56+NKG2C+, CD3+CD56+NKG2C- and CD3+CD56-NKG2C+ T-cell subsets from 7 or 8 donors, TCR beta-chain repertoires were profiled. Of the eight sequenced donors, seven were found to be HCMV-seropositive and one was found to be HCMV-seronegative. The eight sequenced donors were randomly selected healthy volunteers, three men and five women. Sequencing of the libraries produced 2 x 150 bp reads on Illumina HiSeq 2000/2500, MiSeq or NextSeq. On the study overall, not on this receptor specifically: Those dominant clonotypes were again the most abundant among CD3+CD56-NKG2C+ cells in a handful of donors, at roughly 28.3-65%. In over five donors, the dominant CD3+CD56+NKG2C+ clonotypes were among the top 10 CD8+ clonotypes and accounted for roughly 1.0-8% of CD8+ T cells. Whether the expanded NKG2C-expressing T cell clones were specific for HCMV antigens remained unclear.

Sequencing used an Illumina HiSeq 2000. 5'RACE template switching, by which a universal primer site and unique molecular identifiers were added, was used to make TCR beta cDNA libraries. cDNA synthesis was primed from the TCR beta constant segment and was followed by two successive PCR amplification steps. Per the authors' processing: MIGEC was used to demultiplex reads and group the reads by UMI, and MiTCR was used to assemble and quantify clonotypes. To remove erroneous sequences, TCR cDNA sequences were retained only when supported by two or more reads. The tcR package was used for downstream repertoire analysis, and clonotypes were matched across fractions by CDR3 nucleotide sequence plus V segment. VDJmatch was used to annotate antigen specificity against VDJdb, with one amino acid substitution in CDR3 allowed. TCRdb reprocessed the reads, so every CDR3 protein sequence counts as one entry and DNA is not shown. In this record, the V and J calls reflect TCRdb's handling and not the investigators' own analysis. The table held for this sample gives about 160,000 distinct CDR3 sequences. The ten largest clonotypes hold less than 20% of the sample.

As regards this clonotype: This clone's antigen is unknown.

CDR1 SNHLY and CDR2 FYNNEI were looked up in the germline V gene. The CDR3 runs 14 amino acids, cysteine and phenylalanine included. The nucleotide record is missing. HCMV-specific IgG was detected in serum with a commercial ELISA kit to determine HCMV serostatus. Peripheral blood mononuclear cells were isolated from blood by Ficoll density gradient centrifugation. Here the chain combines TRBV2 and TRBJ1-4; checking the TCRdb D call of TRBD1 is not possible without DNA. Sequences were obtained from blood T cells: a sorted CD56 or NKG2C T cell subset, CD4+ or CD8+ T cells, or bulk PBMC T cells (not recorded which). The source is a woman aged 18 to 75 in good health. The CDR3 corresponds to CASSVAPRSEKLFF.